These 29 T cell receptor beta chains originate from one sample sequenced in a study of cytomegalovirus exposure and HLA in healthy donors. PCR amplification relied on 60 Vbeta primers (plus 13 Jbeta primers). Method: immunoSEQ multiplex PCR; TCRdb's copy keeps in-frame clones and lacks some. The table records fewer than 200,000 clones, over 65% of them present only once. Sequenced material: PBMCs. These receptors were taken from a female donor in good health and CMV-seronegative.

This chain joins TRBV7-2 and TRBJ2-3; TRBD2 matches 7 bases. Trimming removed 3 bases from V and 2 bases from J; junction bases left unmatched: 2. The CDR3 runs 14 residues. Germline CDR1 and CDR2: SGHTA and FQGNSA. CDR3 loop: CASSFGGFTDTQYF. The CDR3 DNA is TGTGCCAGCAGCTTCGGGGGGTTCACAGATACGCAGTATTTT. The full variable domain, rest sourced from reference TRBV7-2 and TRBJ2-3, is GAGVSQSPSNKVTEKGKDVELRCDPISGHTALYWYRQSLGQGLEFLIYFQGNSAPDKSGLPSDRFSAERTGGSVSTLTIQRTQQEDSAVYLCASSFGGFTDTQYFGPGTRLTVL.

The chain links TRBV7-2 to TRBJ2-5, with D possibly TRBD1 on 5 matching bases. From germline, CDR1 is SGHTA and CDR2 FQGNSA. This CDR3 has 15 residues. V lost 0 bases and J 2 bases, leaving 10 bases between the germline ends. Written as DNA, the CDR3 is TGTGCCAGCAGCTTAGCGTGGACACGGCAAGAGACCCAGTACTTC. Translating gives CASSLAWTRQETQYF.

This chain joins TRBV4-3 and TRBJ2-1, with D uncertain. The V end was cut by 0 bases, the J end by 4 bases, with 10 bases between. The CDR3 totals 15 residues. Germline V gene sequence: CDR1 LGHNA, CDR2 YSLEER. CDR3 sequence reads: CASSQDLGEYNEQFF. CDR3 nucleotide sequence: TGCGCCAGCAGCCAAGATCTAGGCGAGTACAATGAGCAGTTCTTC.

DNA for the CDR3: TGTGCCAGCTCACCATTGCAGGGTCTCAATCAGCCCCAGCATTTT. It is translated as CASSPLQGLNQPQHF. The chain has TRBV18 and TRBJ1-5; TRBD1 is a possible D gene (5 bases). Germline V gene data show CDR1 as KGHSH and CDR2 as LQKENI. This CDR3 contains 15 residues. Trimming took off 2 bases at V and 3 bases at J, with 11 bases between the two ends.

The rearrangement joins TRBV11-2 to TRBJ1-2, with 7 bases aligning to TRBD1. Germline-derived CDR1 and CDR2 are SGHAT and FQNNGV. The CDR3 is made up of 15 amino acids. The J segment lost 2 bases and the V segment lost 1 base, leaving 4 bases of the junction unmatched. The CDR3 nucleotides are TGTGCCAGCAGCTTAGGGTACAGGGGAAACTATGGCTACACCTTC. Translation gives CASSLGYRGNYGYTF.

The chain uses TRBV5-1 and TRBJ1-1, with D unclear. The CDR3 length is 13 residues. Germline CDR1 SGHRS, CDR2 YFSETQ. Between the trimmed V and J ends, which lost 1 base and 1 base, there was a span of 5 bases. The CDR3 protein is CASSLSENTEAFF. As DNA, the CDR3 is TGCGCCAGCAGCTTGAGCGAGAACACTGAAGCTTTCTTT.

The chain recombines TRBV19 with TRBJ1-5; 7 nucleotides match TRBD1. The CDR3 runs 18 residues. With V trimmed by 4 bases and J by 0 bases, 12 bases remained unmatched. Germline CDR1 and CDR2: LNHDA and SQIVND (reference sequence). CDR3 in amino acids: CASSTARQGGSSNQPQHF. The CDR3, as DNA: TGTGCCAGTAGTACCGCCCGACAGGGTGGGAGTAGCAATCAGCCCCAGCATTTT.

The rearrangement links TRBV27 to TRBJ2-3; TRBD2 aligns across 13 bases. Germline lookup yields CDR1 MNHEY and CDR2 SMNVEV (reference sequence). Trimming at V came to 7 bases and at J to 5 bases, leaving 6 bases not matched to a gene. The CDR3 is made up of 15 amino acids. The CDR3 DNA is TGTGCCAGCACAACTAGCGGGAGGGTGGGAGATACGCAGTATTTT. Its protein product is CASTTSGRVGDTQYF.

The table lists this clone with a count of one. This chain uses TRBV19 with TRBJ1-2; D might be TRBD1 (5 bases). V was trimmed by 4 bases and J by 8 bases, leaving 17 bases between them. Looked up from germline, CDR1 is LNHDA and CDR2 is SQIVND (reference sequence). The CDR3 covers 14 residues. The CDR3 protein is CASSTARGTTGYTF. The CDR3 bases are TGTGCCAGTAGTACCGCACGGGGGACTACGGGCTACACCTTC.

The chain is built from TRBV28 and TRBJ1-5, with 7 bases aligning to TRBD1. The CDR3 loop spans 14 amino acids. Trimming removed 1 base from V and 8 bases from J; junction bases left unmatched: 5. CDR1 is MDHEN, CDR2 SYDVKM, per germline. The CDR3 coding sequence is TGTGCCAGCAGTTTATTTGACAGGGTTAAGCCCCAGCATTTT. It is translated as CASSLFDRVKPQHF.

The chain combines TRBV5-1 with TRBJ2-3; 7 bases are shared with TRBD1. Germline trimming cut 3 bases from V and 0 bases from J; bases unmatched to any gene: 4. The CDR3 length is 15 residues. Germline V gives CDR1 SGHRS, CDR2 YFSETQ. DNA of the CDR3: TGCGCCAGCAGCTGGCGGACAGGCAGCACAGATACGCAGTATTTT. This encodes CASSWRTGSTDTQYF.

Comments on this clone: The junction does not match germline at one end; this may be a read error. This chain connects TRBV30 to TRBJ2-6, with a possible D match to TRBD1 (5 bases). Germline assignment: CDR1 GTSNPN and CDR2 SVGIG (reference sequence). CDR3 length: 14 residues. The chain's CDR3 is CASSRISGANGLTF. The CDR3 region has the DNA TGTGCCTCCTCCCGAATCTCTGGGGCCAACGGCCTGACTTTC.

The rearrangement uses TRBV6-4 and TRBJ2-1; 7 bases align to TRBD1. CDR3 size: 13 residues. The germline gives CDR1 MRHNA, CDR2 SNTAGT. The V segment lost 4 bases and the J segment 7 bases; nucleotides outside the gene matches: 4. The CDR3 DNA reads TGTGCCAGCAGTGCCAACAGGGGAAATGAGCAGTTCTTC. Amino acid sequence: CASSANRGNEQFF.

The chain combines TRBV4-3 with TRBJ2-1; 8 nucleotides line up with TRBD2. Germline CDR1 reads LGHNA; CDR2 reads YSLEER. The CDR3 sequence is 19 residues long. Losses at the gene ends were 3 bases for V and 2 bases for J; bases not matched to a gene: 15. The CDR3 nucleotides are TGCGCCAGCAGCCATGTTCGGGGATCGGGGGGGAGCCCCTACAATGAGCAGTTCTTC. Translated: CASSHVRGSGGSPYNEQFF.

The chain employs TRBV7-2 and TRBJ1-2; 7 bases agree with TRBD1. This CDR3 contains 15 residues. V was pared by 5 bases and J by 6 bases, with 12 bases of the junction left unmatched. CDR1 and CDR2 (germline): SGHTA, FQGNSA. This CDR3 is CASSLGRVGTDGYTF. DNA of the CDR3: TGTGCCAGCAGCCTAGGTAGGGTAGGGACAGATGGCTACACCTTC.

J is TRBJ1-1 and V is TRBV7-3; maybe TRBD1 (5 bases). V lost 3 bases, J lost 5 bases, and 10 bases lay in between. This CDR3 comprises 13 residues. Germline V gene lookup returns CDR1 SGHTA and CDR2 FQGTGA. The CDR3 sequence is CASSLFKGTEAFF. CDR3 DNA: TGTGCCAGCAGCTTGTTTAAGGGGACTGAAGCTTTCTTT.

The chain recombines TRBV5-1 with TRBJ2-5; 9 nucleotides agree with TRBD2. Gene TRBJ2-7 matches the end of the DNA better, so the J call may be wrong. CDR1 SGHRS and CDR2 YFSETQ come from the germline V gene. CDR3 length equals 16 residues. The CDR3 DNA sequence: TGCGCCAGCAGCTTGGAATCTGGCGGGGGGGCGCACGAGCAGTACTTC. It translates to CASSLESGGGAHEQYF.

The gene calls are TRBV7-9 and TRBJ2-7; the match to TRBD2 covers 8 bases. CDR3 length equals 14 residues. V trimming: 4 bases; J trimming: 9 bases; junction bases outside the gene matches: 11. From germline, CDR1 is SEHNR and CDR2 FQNEAQ (reference sequence). The CDR3: CASSSRRGGVSQYF. The CDR3, as DNA: TGTGCCAGCAGCTCCCGTCGGGGGGGTGTGTCGCAGTACTTC.

This chain joins TRBV4-3 and TRBJ2-1; D is possibly TRBD2 (7 bases). The CDR3 is 16 residues long. Trimming stripped 0 bases from V and 4 bases from J, with 13 bases between. CDR1 and CDR2 (germline): LGHNA, YSLEER. The chain's CDR3 is CASSQDGGGAYNEQFF. DNA for the CDR3: TGCGCCAGCAGCCAAGACGGCGGGGGCGCATACAATGAGCAGTTCTTC.

This clone was observed once. CDR3 DNA: TGTGCCAGCAGCCCACGGGGTAAACAAGAGACCCAGTACTTC. This sequence encodes CASSPRGKQETQYF. The rearrangement uses TRBV7-2 and TRBJ2-5; D is possibly TRBD2 (5 bases). V shed 5 bases and J shed 2 bases, with 12 bases lying between them. The CDR3 extends over 14 amino acids. Germline CDR1 is SGHTA and CDR2 is FQGNSA.

V gene TRBV5-4 combines with J gene TRBJ2-7; perhaps TRBD1 as D (6 bases). Germline V gene sequence: CDR1 SGHNT, CDR2 YYREEE (reference sequence). Between the trimmed V and J ends, which lost 5 bases and 3 bases, there was a span of 18 bases. This CDR3 comprises 15 residues. The CDR3 nucleotides are TGTGCCAGCAGTCAAGACCGGGACACGGGCTACGAGCAGTACTTC. It yields the protein CASSQDRDTGYEQYF.

The chain couples TRBV30 to TRBJ2-5; tentatively, D is TRBD2 (5 bases). This CDR3 contains 12 residues. Germline-derived CDR1 and CDR2 are GTSNPN and SVGIG (reference sequence). The V end lost 2 bases, the J end lost 3 bases, and 7 bases lay between the germline ends. DNA for the CDR3: TGTGCCTGGAGTCGGCGGGAAGAGACCCAGTACTTC. The encoded protein is CAWSRREETQYF.

This clone is a singleton in its sample. This chain uses TRBV6-4 with TRBJ1-1; unclear D gene. The CDR3 loop spans 13 amino acids. Per germline, CDR1 MRHNA and CDR2 SNTAGT. Trimming removed 5 bases at V and 4 bases at J, with 11 bases between. CDR3 sequence (DNA): TGTGCCAGCAGTCGAGGGTTGGGCACTGAAGCTTTCTTT. It codes for CASSRGLGTEAFF.

The chain joins TRBV9 to TRBJ2-2, with TRBD1 identical over 9 bases. Germline V lookup: CDR1 SGDLS, CDR2 YYNGEE. This CDR3 comprises 16 residues. V lost 6 bases, J lost 2 bases, and 8 bases stayed unmatched. The CDR3 reads CASTHPGQGNTGELFF. Written as DNA, the CDR3 is TGTGCCAGCACCCACCCGGGACAGGGAAACACCGGGGAGCTGTTTTTT.

The chain has TRBV6-5 and TRBJ2-1, with unresolved D. The CDR3 totals 15 residues. The ends were cut back, 0 bases at V and 5 bases at J, with 11 bases in the middle. Per the germline V gene, CDR1 is MNHEY and CDR2 is SVGAGI. The CDR3 DNA reads TGTGCCAGCAGTTACTCGAGGCTAGATAACAATGAGCAGTTCTTC. Amino acid sequence: CASSYSRLDNNEQFF.

This clone was observed a handful of times. The chain employs TRBV6-6 and TRBJ2-3; weak D call: TRBD2 (5 bases). In germline, CDR1 is MNHNY, CDR2 SVGAGI (reference sequence). There are 13 residues in the CDR3. V was cut by 6 bases and J by 14 bases, with 21 bases left in between. The CDR3 DNA reads TGTGCCAGCAGCCCCCCGGGGAGCGCCTCAGCGTATTTT. Protein sequence: CASSPPGSASAYF.

V is TRBV28 and J is TRBJ1-1, with D perhaps TRBD1 (6 bases). The length of the CDR3 is 15 residues. Germline loops: CDR1 MDHEN, CDR2 SYDVKM. Trimming took off 6 bases at V and 6 bases at J, with 20 bases between the two ends. The DNA of the CDR3 is TGTGCCAGCAGCCTAATTGGCAGGGGAGTCGCTGAAGCTTTCTTT. Translation: CASSLIGRGVAEAFF.

The chain uses TRBV28 and TRBJ1-4; 7 positions agree with TRBD1. This CDR3 is built from 14 residues. The germline V gene has CDR1 MDHEN and CDR2 SYDVKM. V shed 4 bases and J 8 bases; nucleotides not matched to a gene: 7. CDR3 sequence (DNA): TGTGCCAGCAGTTCGGGACAGTCGCGAGAAAAACTGTTTTTT. Translated: CASSSGQSREKLFF.

This chain uses TRBV4-3 with TRBJ2-3; 12 bases are a match to TRBD2. Looked up from germline, CDR1 is LGHNA and CDR2 is YSLEER. V shed 2 bases, J shed 5 bases, and the junction held 8 bases outside the gene matches. The CDR3 spans 17 residues. CDR3 amino acids: CASSQTTSGGTRDTQYF. CDR3 sequence (DNA): TGCGCCAGCAGCCAAACCACTAGCGGGGGGACCCGAGATACGCAGTATTTT.